A selection of T cell receptor beta chains follows, all from one sample in a study of blood T cells in healthy people across ages. TCRdb re-called the 5' RACE reads with MiXCR, one entry per CDR3 protein. Of hundreds of thousands of distinct CDR3 sequences in the sample, 49% were seen once. The sequenced material came from blood. All receptors derive from a woman in her fifties or sixties in good health. The CDR3 runs from the conserved cysteine through the conserved F or W. The D gene is left open where the match is weak. Clone size is not always given. Where it is, it says once, few, many or a class for expanded clones.

size | J | V | D | DNA | CDR3
- | TRBJ2-1 | TRBV3-1 | - | TGTGCCAGCAGCCGAGCACCTCGGAGCTCCTACAATGAGCAGTTCTTC | CASSRAPRSSYNEQFF
- | TRBJ1-4 | TRBV20-1 | - | TGCAGTGCGAGCAGGGATTCAACTAATGAAAAACTGTTTTTT | CSASRDSTNEKLFF
- | TRBJ2-7 | TRBV11-1 | TRBD1 | TGTGCCAGCAGCCCTCAGACAGGGGGCGGGCAGTACTTC | CASSPQTGGGQYF
- | TRBJ2-3 | TRBV27 | TRBD1 | TGTGCCAGCAGTTCGGGACAGGGGATGGATACGCAGTATTTT | CASSSGQGMDTQYF
- | TRBJ2-7 | TRBV27 | - | TGTGCCAGCAGTTTAACTAGGACTACCTTTTCCGAGCAGTACTTC | CASSLTRTTFSEQYF
once | TRBJ1-1 | TRBV7-6 | TRBD1 | TGTGCCAGCAGCTTAGCGCGGGGACAGGGCTTGATAAAAGCTTTCTTT | CASSLARGQGLIKAFF
few | TRBJ2-3 | TRBV24-1 | - | TGTGCCACCAGTGATTTGCGGTTCGGGGGCACAGATACGCAGTATTTT | CATSDLRFGGTDTQYF
- | TRBJ1-4 | TRBV4-1 | - | TGCGCCAGCAGCCCGTTTGGGGTAGACGAAAAACTGTTTTTT | CASSPFGVDEKLFF
- | TRBJ1-2 | TRBV29-1 | - | TGCAACGCGGACGTCTATGGCAACACCTTC | CNADVYGNTF
few | TRBJ2-7 | TRBV6-2/TRBV6-3 | - | TGTGCCAGCAGTTACCAAGCGGCCGACTACGAGCAGTACTTC | CASSYQAADYEQYF
- | TRBJ2-5 | TRBV15 | - | TGTGCCACCAGCAGATCCTATTCTGTAGAGACCCAGTACTTC | CATSRSYSVETQYF
- | TRBJ2-5 | TRBV4-3 | - | TGCGCCAGCAGCCAAGGGGTTAGTGGGAAACTTGGAGAGACCCAGTACTTC | CASSQGVSGKLGETQYF
- | TRBJ2-3 | TRBV20-1 | - | TGCAGTGCTAGGATCCAGTCGGGGGAAGATACGCAGTATTTT | CSARIQSGEDTQYF
once | TRBJ2-1 | TRBV9 | - | TGTGCCAGCAGTGGGGACACCAGCTCCTACAATGAGCAGTTCTTC | CASSGDTSSYNEQFF
few | TRBJ2-7 | TRBV20-1 | TRBD2 | TGCAGTGCTAGAGATCCCGCGGGGGCCTACGAGCAGTACTTC | CSARDPAGAYEQYF
once | TRBJ1-2 | TRBV28 | - | TGTGCCATGGGGGACGGGGACTATGGCTACACCTTC | CAMGDGDYGYTF
- | TRBJ1-1 | TRBV10-3 | - | TGTGCCATCAGTGAATCTCTGTCGTGGAACACTGAAGCTTTCTTT | CAISESLSWNTEAFF
- | TRBJ1-6 | TRBV2 | TRBD1 | TGTGCCAGCAAGGTTCGGGACAGCAAATATAATTCACCCCTCCACTTT | CASKVRDSKYNSPLHF
- | TRBJ2-1 | TRBV2 | - | TGTGCCAGCAGAAGCGGACAGATCAACGAGCAGTTCTTC | CASRSGQINEQFF
once | TRBJ2-7 | TRBV29-1 | TRBD1 | TGCAGCGCTGGAAAGTTGGACAGGGGTCTCTACGAGCAGTACTTC | CSAGKLDRGLYEQYF
few | TRBJ2-5 | TRBV20-1 | - | TGCAGTGGGACGCCGTCTCGAATAGAGACCCAGTACTTC | CSGTPSRIETQYF
many | TRBJ2-3 | TRBV15 | - | TGTGCCACCAGGCCCTTGCGCACAGATACGCAGTATTTT | CATRPLRTDTQYF
many | TRBJ2-2 | TRBV29-1 | - | TGCAGCGTCGGCGAGGGCGGGGAGCTGTTTTTT | CSVGEGGELFF
- | TRBJ2-3 | TRBV9 | - | TGTGCCAGCAGCGTTAACATTAGGGATACGCAGTATTTT | CASSVNIRDTQYF
- | TRBJ2-3 | TRBV6-5 | - | TGTGCCAGCTCCCTAGCGTACAGCACAGATACGCAGTATTTT | CASSLAYSTDTQYF
few | TRBJ1-1 | TRBV7-2 | - | TGTGCCAGCAGCCCGACTCATTCGGCCACTGAAGCTTTCTTT | CASSPTHSATEAFF
- | TRBJ2-7 | TRBV20-1 | TRBD2 | TGCAGTGCGACAGGAGCCGGGACTAGTCTCTACGAGCAGTACTTC | CSATGAGTSLYEQYF
few | TRBJ2-2 | TRBV29-1 | - | TGCAGCGTTGAAGGGCCTGGGGGCGAAGTCGGGGAGCTGTTTTTT | CSVEGPGGEVGELFF
- | TRBJ2-7 | TRBV2 | TRBD1 | TGTGCCAGCAGTGGACAGGGACCCTACGGGCAGTACTTC | CASSGQGPYGQYF
- | TRBJ2-5 | TRBV20-1 | - | TGCAGTGCCGCCTATGGGGGAGAGACCCAGTACTTC | CSAAYGGETQYF
- | TRBJ2-5 | TRBV29-1 | - | TGCAGCACCCAACGGGACCAAGAGACCCAGTACTTC | CSTQRDQETQYF
- | TRBJ1-1 | TRBV9 | - | TGTGCCAGCAGCGTAGTTGGGATGAACACTGAAGCTTTCTTT | CASSVVGMNTEAFF
- | TRBJ2-2 | TRBV10-3 | TRBD2 | TGTGCCATCAGTGAGTCGGCGGGAGGGGACTCCGGGGAGCTGTTTTTT | CAISESAGGDSGELFF
- | TRBJ2-7 | TRBV4-3 | - | TGCGCCAGCAGCCAAGATGGTGGGTCCTACAATGAGCAGTACTTC | CASSQDGGSYNEQYF
- | TRBJ1-5 | TRBV6-2/TRBV6-3 | - | TGTGCCAGCAGTTATCGAGCACCGCCACAGCCCCAGCATTTT | CASSYRAPPQPQHF
- | TRBJ2-3 | TRBV7-2 | TRBD2 | TGTGCCAGCAGCTCGGGACTAGCGGGAGGGCCGCAGCGCGAGCAGTATTTT | CASSSGLAGGPQREQYF
- | TRBJ2-1 | TRBV10-3 | - | TGTGCCATCAGGGGGACTGCAAACAATGAGCAGTTCTTC | CAIRGTANNEQFF
- | TRBJ2-1 | TRBV29-1 | TRBD2 | TGCAGCGTTGATTCTAGCGGGAGGCTCAATGAGCAGTTCTTC | CSVDSSGRLNEQFF
- | TRBJ2-3 | TRBV7-2 | - | TGTGCCAGCAGCATAAACTCTTATACGCAGTATTTT | CASSINSYTQYF
- | TRBJ2-1 | TRBV27 | - | TGTGCCAGCAGTTCACGGACTACCAGCTCCTACAATGAGCAGTTCTTC | CASSSRTTSSYNEQFF
many | TRBJ2-5 | TRBV12-3/TRBV12-4 | - | TGTGCCAGCAGGCGGGGACGGGAAGAGACCCAGTACTTC | CASRRGREETQYF
- | TRBJ1-2 | TRBV20-1 | - | TGCAGTGCTAGAACAGGATCGAACTATGGCTACACCTTC | CSARTGSNYGYTF
once | TRBJ2-5 | TRBV7-6 | - | TGTACCAGCAGCTTAGGGGGAGTTGGAGAGACCCAGTACTTC | CTSSLGGVGETQYF
- | TRBJ1-2 | TRBV20-1 | - | TGCAGTGCTAGAGAGGCCAATAACTATGGCTACACCTTC | CSAREANNYGYTF
once | TRBJ2-5 | TRBV18 | - | TGTGCCAGCTCACCATGGGGATCAGAAGAGACCCAGTACTTC | CASSPWGSEETQYF
- | TRBJ2-1 | TRBV25-1 | TRBD2 | TGTGCCAGCAGTGAGGCGGGAGGGCGCTACAATGAGCAGTTCTTC | CASSEAGGRYNEQFF
few | TRBJ2-5 | TRBV6-1 | TRBD2 | TGTGCCAGCGGCCGGGGACCGGGACTAGCGGGGCTATCGGAGACCCAGTACTTC | CASGRGPGLAGLSETQYF
- | TRBJ2-4 | TRBV20-1 | TRBD2 | TGCAGTGCTAGAGAGGGGAGCGGGACCTTAGCCAAAAACATTCAGTACTTC | CSAREGSGTLAKNIQYF
few | TRBJ2-7 | TRBV5-1 | - | TGCGCCAGCAGCCCGACAGGCGCGCCCTACGAGCAGTACTTC | CASSPTGAPYEQYF
- | TRBJ2-1 | TRBV5-1 | - | TGCGCCGGCAGCTTGGCGGGCCTAGCCAGCATCCATGAGCAGTTCTTC | CAGSLAGLASIHEQFF
- | TRBJ2-7 | TRBV6-2/TRBV6-3 | - | TGTGCCAGCAGTCTCCGACTTATTTCCTACGAGCAGTACTTC | CASSLRLISYEQYF
- | TRBJ2-7 | TRBV18 | TRBD2 | TGTGCCAGCTCACCACACAGCGGGAGTTACGAGCAGTACTTC | CASSPHSGSYEQYF
once | TRBJ2-3 | TRBV20-1 | - | TGCGGTGCTAGAGATGACAGGTCCTACACAGATACGCAGTATTTT | CGARDDRSYTDTQYF
- | TRBJ2-7 | TRBV10-3 | - | TGTGCCGCCTCGGGAGCCGACGCCTACGAGCAGTACTTC | CAASGADAYEQYF
- | TRBJ2-7 | TRBV2 | - | TGTGCCAGCAGAGCCTCGCCCCCGAGGGACGAGCAGTACTTC | CASRASPPRDEQYF